This TCR beta chain was profiled in a study of T-cell memory formation after mild COVID-19. About the research overall: Across donors, TCR clusters were largely donor specific. Whole-study findings and limits: The main location of contracting CD4+ clones was CM and EM, and that of contracting CD8+ clones was EMRA. Pre-infection memory already had some responding clones, implying cross-reactive memory joined.

From germline, CDR1 is KGHSH and CDR2 LQKENI. V lost 2 bases and J lost 0, with 8 bases in between. This CDR3 contains 15 residues. Sample barcodes and UMIs were carried by the TCR alpha and TCR beta cDNA libraries that 5'RACE generated with constant-segment primers. One entry per CDR3 protein, called by TCRdb with MiXCR from the 5' RACE reads. The sample has about 190,000 distinct CDR3 sequences; roughly 18% are singletons. With regard to this clonotype: Antigen specificity is unknown.

The sequenced sample was PBMCs or a T cell subset sorted from them (not recorded which). The gene calls are TRBV18 and TRBJ1-5; D not resolved. The sequence was obtained from an adult woman who had mild COVID-19 (a few samples of this study predate the infection). Cell type and time point are not known. The chain's CDR3 is CASSPTGNSNQPQHF. The CDR3 DNA reads as TGTGCCAGCTCACCAACGGGGAATAGCAATCAGCCCCAGCATTTT.